This T cell receptor beta chain was sequenced in a study of shared clonotypes between healthy human individuals. Sequenced by immunoSEQ multiplex PCR; TCRdb stores in-frame clones only, minus some. The sample records over a million clones, approximately 78% being singletons. With respect to this clone: The antigen is unknown.

Germline V gives CDR1 KGHSH, CDR2 LQKENI. This CDR3 has 17 amino acids. V gave up 3 bases and J gave up 7 bases; unmatched junction bases: 12. Study-wide results and limits: Naive subsets generally exceeded memory subsets in estimated richness.

The V and J genes are TRBV18 and TRBJ2-1; 10 positions match TRBD2. This clonotype was obtained from a man aged 18 to 30 in good health. Some clones in this sample may be carry-over from other donors' samples. The sample consisted of memory CD4+ T cells from PBMCs. Indicated subset: CD45RA-negative fraction. CDR3 sequence (DNA): TGTGCCAGCTCACCCCGGGGTAGCGGGAGGATTAGTAATGAGCAGTTCTTC. Amino acid sequence: CASSPRGSGRISNEQFF.